A selection of T cell receptor beta chains follows, all from one sample in a study of neoadjuvant anti-PD-1 for oral cavity cancer. Libraries were prepared by immunoSEQ multiplex PCR; TCRdb keeps only in-frame clonotypes and omits some of them. The table includes roughly 14,000 clones, under 80% detected once. The sample was PBMCs, taken after nivolumab (anti-PD-1) treatment. These receptors originate from a person aged 40-85 years with oral cavity squamous cell carcinoma. Both conserved end residues are part of each CDR3. Fields, in order: D gene, J gene, V gene, clone size, CDR3 DNA, CDR3 protein. The D gene is left open where the match is weak. Clone sizes are given selectively: once, few, many, or a class where the clone is expanded.

.	TRBJ2-1	TRBV7-9	.	TGTGCCAGCAGCCCGCGAGGCAGGCAATACAATGAGCAGTTCTTC	CASSPRGRQYNEQFF
.	TRBJ1-1	TRBV11-3	.	TGTGCCAGCAGCTTATCGAGGTTGGGGGAGGCGAACACTGAAGCTTTCTTT	CASSLSRLGEANTEAFF
.	TRBJ1-2	TRBV6-1	few	TGTGCCAGCATGTCCAGGGCCCTAGCTAACTATGGCTACACCTTC	CASMSRALANYGYTF
TRBD1	TRBJ1-1	TRBV4-2	few	TGTGCCAGCAGCCCCCGGACAGGGAGGGCTGAAGCTTTCTTT	CASSPRTGRAEAFF
.	TRBJ2-1	TRBV5-6	.	TGTGCCAGCAGCCGTGAGGGCAGTTACTACAATGAGCAGTTCTTC	CASSREGSYYNEQFF
TRBD1	TRBJ2-3	TRBV9	.	TGTGCCAGCAGCGTAGCCGGGACAGGGTCGGCAGATACGCAGTATTTT	CASSVAGTGSADTQYF
TRBD2	TRBJ2-5	TRBV6-5	.	TGTGCCAGCAGTCCTGGGACTAGCCGGGAGACCCAGTACTTC	CASSPGTSRETQYF
.	TRBJ2-5	TRBV12-5	.	TGTGCTAGTTCAGAGGGCTATGAGACCCAGTACTTC	CASSEGYETQYF
.	TRBJ1-2	TRBV6-1	.	TGTGCCAGCAGTGAAGCCCGGACAGCCTTTTGGGGCTATGGCTACACCTTC	CASSEARTAFWGYGYTF
TRBD1	TRBJ2-3	TRBV5-6	once	TGTGCCAGCAGCTTGGACAGTGGGACAGGGACAGATACGCAGTATTTT	CASSLDSGTGTDTQYF
TRBD1	TRBJ2-3	TRBV4-1	.	TGCGCCGTAGGTCCGGGACAGGCCTTGGATACGCAGTATTTT	CAVGPGQALDTQYF
TRBD1	TRBJ2-5	TRBV5-1	once	TGCGCCAGCAGCCACCCGGACAGGCGCGAGGAGACCCAGTACTTC	CASSHPDRREETQYF
.	TRBJ2-1	TRBV2	.	TGTGCCAGCAGACAGAAAAACCAAAACAATGAGCAGTTCTTC	CASRQKNQNNEQFF
TRBD2	TRBJ2-7	TRBV2	.	TGTGCCAGTAGCGGGAGAGTCGAGCAGTACTTC	CASSGRVEQYF
.	TRBJ2-4	TRBV5-1	.	TGCGCCAGCAGCACGAGGCCGGGACAAAACATTCAGTACTTC	CASSTRPGQNIQYF
.	TRBJ2-3	TRBV15	.	TGTGCCACCAGCAAGATACGGGTAGGGGCAGATACGCAGTATTTT	CATSKIRVGADTQYF